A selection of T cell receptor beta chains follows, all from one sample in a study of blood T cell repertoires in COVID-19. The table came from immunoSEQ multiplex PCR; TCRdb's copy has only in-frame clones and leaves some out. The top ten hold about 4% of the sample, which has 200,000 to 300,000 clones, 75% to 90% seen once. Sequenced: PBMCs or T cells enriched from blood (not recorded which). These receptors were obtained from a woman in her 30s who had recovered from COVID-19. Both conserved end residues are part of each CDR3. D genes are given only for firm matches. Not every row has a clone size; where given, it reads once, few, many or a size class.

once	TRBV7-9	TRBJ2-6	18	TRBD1	CASNSPGQDVSGANVLTF	TGTGCCAGCAACTCCCCGGGACAGGACGTCTCTGGGGCCAACGTCCTGACTTTC
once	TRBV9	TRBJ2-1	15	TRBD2	CASSPILAGAREQFF	TGTGCCAGCAGCCCCATTTTAGCGGGAGCGCGGGAGCAGTTCTTC
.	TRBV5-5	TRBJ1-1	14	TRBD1	CASSWGDRGTEAFF	TGTGCCAGCAGCTGGGGAGACAGGGGTACTGAAGCTTTCTTT
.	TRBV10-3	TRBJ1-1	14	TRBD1	CAISGTGGRTEAFF	TGTGCCATCAGTGGGACAGGGGGCCGTACTGAAGCTTTCTTT
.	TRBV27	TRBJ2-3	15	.	CATTVGPLETSTQYF	TGTGCCACCACAGTGGGGCCATTAGAAACTTCAACGCAGTATTTT
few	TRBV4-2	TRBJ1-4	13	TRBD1	CASSQGQGEKLFF	TGTGCCAGCAGCCAAGGACAGGGGGAAAAACTGTTTTTT
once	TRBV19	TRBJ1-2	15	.	CASSIWRPGSGEYTF	TGTGCCAGTAGTATCTGGAGACCAGGGTCGGGGGAGTACACCTTC
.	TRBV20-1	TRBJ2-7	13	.	CSASRGRSYEQYF	TGCAGTGCTAGTAGGGGAAGATCCTATGAGCAGTACTTC
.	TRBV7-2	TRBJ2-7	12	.	CASSPRDYEQYF	TGTGCCAGCAGCCCTCGGGATTACGAGCAGTACTTC
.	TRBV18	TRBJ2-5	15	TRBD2	CASSPPGASGRAEYF	TGTGCCAGCTCACCACCGGGTGCTAGCGGGAGGGCCGAGTACTTC
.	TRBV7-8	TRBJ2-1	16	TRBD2	CASSLETTSGRNLQFF	TGTGCCAGCAGCTTAGAAACGACTAGCGGGAGGAACTTACAGTTCTTC
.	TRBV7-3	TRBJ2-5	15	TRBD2	CASSASGRAGETQYF	TGTGCCAGCAGCGCTAGCGGGAGGGCCGGGGAGACCCAGTACTTC
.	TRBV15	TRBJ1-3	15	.	CATSRDQFSGNTIYF	TGTGCCACCAGCAGAGATCAATTCTCTGGAAACACCATATATTTT
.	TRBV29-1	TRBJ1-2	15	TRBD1	CSGGDREGGLYGYTF	TGCAGCGGAGGGGACAGGGAAGGAGGGCTTTATGGCTACACCTTC
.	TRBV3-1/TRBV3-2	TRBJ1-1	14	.	CASSLTQGNTEAFF	TGTGCCAGCAGCCTAACACAGGGGAACACTGAAGCTTTCTTT
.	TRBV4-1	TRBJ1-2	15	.	CASSQVSTQNYGYTF	TGCGCCAGCAGCCAAGTATCGACACAGAACTATGGCTACACCTTC
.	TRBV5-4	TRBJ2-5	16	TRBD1	CASSLGVGTGQETQYF	TGTGCCAGCAGCTTAGGCGTGGGGACAGGGCAAGAGACCCAGTACTTC
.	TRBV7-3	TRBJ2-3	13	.	CASSLAVTDTQYF	TGTGCCAGCAGCCTAGCAGTCACAGATACGCAGTATTTT
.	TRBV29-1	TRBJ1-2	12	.	CSVGQGNYGYTF	TGCAGCGTTGGCCAGGGGAACTATGGCTACACCTTC
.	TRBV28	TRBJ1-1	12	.	CASSLLQERAFF	TGTGCCAGCAGTTTGTTACAGGAAAGGGCTTTCTTT
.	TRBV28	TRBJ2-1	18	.	CAGSLWSRGTVSYNEQFF	TGTGCCGGCAGTTTATGGAGCAGGGGCACTGTATCCTACAATGAGCAGTTCTTC
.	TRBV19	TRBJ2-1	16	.	CASSPLLERGYNEQFF	TGTGCCAGTAGCCCGCTCTTGGAAAGGGGTTACAATGAGCAGTTCTTC
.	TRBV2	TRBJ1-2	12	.	CASSERRYGYTF	TGTGCCAGCAGTGAGCGGCGGTATGGCTACACCTTC
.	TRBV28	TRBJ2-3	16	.	CASSSQIAERGDTQYF	TGTGCCAGCAGTTCCCAGATAGCGGAGAGGGGAGATACGCAGTATTTT
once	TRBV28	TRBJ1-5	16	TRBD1	CASSSDRAGGNQPQHF	TGTGCCAGCAGCTCCGACAGGGCCGGCGGCAATCAGCCCCAGCATTTT
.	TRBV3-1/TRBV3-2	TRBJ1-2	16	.	CASSPPSTGRYYGYTF	TGTGCCAGCAGCCCTCCGTCGACAGGTAGATACTATGGCTACACCTTC
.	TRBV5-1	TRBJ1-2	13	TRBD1	CASSPGQSGGYTF	TGCGCCAGCAGCCCGGGACAGTCGGGAGGCTACACCTTC
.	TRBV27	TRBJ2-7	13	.	CASSLNRVHEQYF	TGTGCCAGCAGTCTAAACAGGGTCCACGAGCAGTACTTC
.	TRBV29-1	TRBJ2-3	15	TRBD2	CSAGTSGISTDTQYF	TGCAGCGCCGGGACTAGCGGGATTAGCACAGATACGCAGTATTTT
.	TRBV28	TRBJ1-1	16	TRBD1	CASSLTTGAANTEAFF	TGTGCCAGCAGTTTAACGACAGGGGCTGCGAACACTGAAGCTTTCTTT
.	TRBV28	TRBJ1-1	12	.	CASSLGNGGRYF	TGTGCCAGCAGTTTAGGTAACGGGGGACGTTACTTT
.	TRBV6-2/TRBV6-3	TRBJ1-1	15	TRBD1	CASSRPTGGGTEAFF	TGTGCCAGCAGCCGCCCGACAGGGGGCGGGACTGAAGCTTTCTTT
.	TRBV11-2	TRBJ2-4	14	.	CASRRSGAKNIQYF	TGTGCCAGCCGTAGGTCCGGGGCCAAAAACATTCAGTACTTC
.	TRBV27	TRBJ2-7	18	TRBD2	CASSPLYSSGNLYYEQYF	TGTGCCAGCAGCCCCTTGTATTCTAGCGGGAACCTTTACTACGAGCAGTACTTC
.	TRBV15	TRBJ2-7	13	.	CATSRVGQREQYF	TGTGCCACCAGCAGAGTGGGGCAGCGAGAGCAGTACTTC
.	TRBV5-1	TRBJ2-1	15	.	CASSLGRLRYNEQFF	TGCGCCAGCAGCTTGGGGCGGCTTCGGTACAATGAGCAGTTCTTC
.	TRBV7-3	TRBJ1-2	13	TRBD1	CASSARDRGGYTF	TGTGCCAGCAGCGCTCGGGACAGGGGCGGCTACACCTTC
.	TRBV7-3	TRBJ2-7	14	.	CASSPTSGSYEQYF	TGTGCCAGCAGCCCAACCAGCGGTTCCTACGAGCAGTACTTC
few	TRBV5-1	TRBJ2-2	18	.	CASSLLVGGTQGPGELFF	TGCGCCAGCAGTCTGTTAGTTGGGGGGACCCAAGGGCCCGGGGAGCTGTTTTTT
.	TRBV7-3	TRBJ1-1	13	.	CASSPGQNTEAFF	TGTGCCAGCAGCCCTGGACAGAACACTGAAGCTTTCTTT
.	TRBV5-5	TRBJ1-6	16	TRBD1	CASSLDRTGMDSPLHF	TGTGCCAGCAGCTTGGACCGGACAGGAATGGATTCACCCCTCCACTTT
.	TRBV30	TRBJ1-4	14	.	CAWSDSPTNEKLFF	TGTGCCTGGAGCGACAGTCCAACTAATGAAAAACTGTTTTTT
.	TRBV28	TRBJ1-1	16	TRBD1	CASSLAQGAGATEAFF	TGTGCCAGCAGTTTAGCCCAGGGGGCAGGGGCCACTGAAGCTTTCTTT
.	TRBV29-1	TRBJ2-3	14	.	CSVDWGSGADTQYF	TGCAGCGTTGACTGGGGTAGCGGAGCAGATACGCAGTATTTT
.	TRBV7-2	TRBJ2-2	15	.	CASSSYDIHTGELFF	TGTGCCAGCAGCTCGTATGACATTCACACCGGGGAGCTGTTTTTT
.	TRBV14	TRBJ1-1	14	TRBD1	CASSPWTGRTEAFF	TGTGCCAGCAGCCCTTGGACAGGGAGGACTGAAGCTTTCTTT
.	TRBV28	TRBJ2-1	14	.	CASSPFRDDNEQFF	TGTGCCAGCAGTCCGTTCCGGGATGACAATGAGCAGTTCTTC
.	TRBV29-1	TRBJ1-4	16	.	CSVGGPNPHRGEKLFF	TGCAGCGTTGGAGGACCGAACCCCCACCGGGGTGAAAAACTGTTTTTT
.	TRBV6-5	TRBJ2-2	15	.	CASRNRDTGTGELFF	TGTGCCAGCAGAAACCGGGACACGGGCACCGGGGAGCTGTTTTTT
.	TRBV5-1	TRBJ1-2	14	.	CASSLQGLNYGYTF	TGCGCCAGCAGCTTGCAGGGATTGAACTATGGCTACACCTTC
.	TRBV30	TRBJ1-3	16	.	CAWSLHTGFSGNTIYF	TGTGCCTGGAGTTTACACACGGGGTTCTCTGGAAACACCATATATTTT
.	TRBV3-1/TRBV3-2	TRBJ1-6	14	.	CASSQGSRGSPLHF	TGTGCCAGCAGCCAAGGGTCGAGAGGCTCACCCCTCCACTTT
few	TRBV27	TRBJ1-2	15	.	CASTTLGGRFSGYTF	TGTGCCAGCACAACTCTGGGGGGGCGCTTTTCTGGCTACACCTTC
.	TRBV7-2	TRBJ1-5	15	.	CASSLEAGGYQPQHF	TGTGCCAGCAGCTTAGAGGCGGGGGGGTATCAGCCCCAGCATTTT
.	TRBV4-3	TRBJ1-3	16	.	CASSQEIPGAGNTIYF	TGCGCCAGCAGCCAAGAAATCCCAGGGGCTGGAAACACCATATATTTT